This T cell receptor beta chain derives from a study of OX40 agonist ivuxolimab in advanced cancers. Overall study context: An agonistic human IgG2 monoclonal antibody against OX40 (CD134) was given. The dose of intravenous ivuxolimab that patients received every 2 weeks ranged from 0.01 to 10 mg/kg.

The CDR3 extends over 17 amino acids. V shed 4 bases and J 3 bases; nucleotides not matched to a gene: 13. Germline lookup yields CDR1 SGDLS and CDR2 YYNGEE. Study outcomes and limitations: Clonal expansion was among the lowest in partial responders at 0.1-3.0 mg/kg, especially CD8+. In general, CD8+ T cells held more expanded clones than CD4+ did, on average.

In regard to this clone: Antigen unknown.

The protocol was immunoSEQ multiplex PCR, while the TCRdb copy is restricted to in-frame clones and leaves out a portion. The sample consists of 77,000 or so clones, approximately 89% of them appearing once. The rearrangement joins TRBV9 to TRBJ2-3; 8 bases line up with TRBD2. Material: CD4+ or CD8+ T cells sorted from blood, obtained in a trial of the OX40 agonist ivuxolimab. This clonotype originated in an adult with an advanced solid tumor such as melanoma, head and neck, liver or kidney cancer. The DNA of the CDR3 is TGTGCCAGCAGCCTTCTCCCCAGCGGGAGCCTGACAGATACGCAGTATTTT. Translated, it gives CASSLLPSGSLTDTQYF.